One sample yielded the 27 T cell receptor beta chains listed below, sequenced in a study of cytomegalovirus exposure and HLA in healthy donors. The PCR had 60 Vbeta and 13 Jbeta primers. Some clones are missing from TCRdb's copy, which holds only in-frame ones; the method was immunoSEQ multiplex PCR. The data contain roughly 100,000 clones, roughly 79% of them seen just once; the ten biggest clones take up 1.5% to 2%. The sequenced material came from PBMCs. These TCRs come from a woman between 35 and 50 years old in good health and CMV-seronegative.

There are a few counts of this clone. The chain recombines TRBV6-4 with TRBJ2-3; no definite D call. From germline, CDR1 is MRHNA and CDR2 SNTAGT. Trimming shortened V by 4 bases and J by 0 bases, and 5 bases separated the two germline ends. The CDR3 has 13 residues. The CDR3 nucleotides read TGTGCCAGCAGTGCGTCTAGCACAGATACGCAGTATTTT. Amino acids: CASSASSTDTQYF.

The V call is TRBV28, the J call TRBJ2-6; 9 bases are a match to TRBD1. The V gene's germline CDR1 is MDHEN and CDR2 SYDVKM. J was trimmed by 2 bases and V by 8 bases; bases with no gene match: 16. The CDR3 sequence is 19 residues long. As DNA, the CDR3 is TGTGCCAGCCTTCCGATAGCCGGGACAGGGCAAACTGGGGCCAACGTCCTGACTTTC. It codes for CASLPIAGTGQTGANVLTF.

This clone has a handful of counts. The chain is built from TRBV30 and TRBJ2-7, with D uncertain. V lost 5 bases and J lost 2, with 10 bases in between. The CDR3 loop spans 12 amino acids. In germline, CDR1 is GTSNPN, CDR2 SVGIG (reference sequence). Here the CDR3 DNA reads TGTGCCTGGGGGCCCAATCCCTACGAGCAGTACTTC. This gives the protein CAWGPNPYEQYF.

The chain couples TRBV30 to TRBJ2-7; D might be TRBD1 (5 bases). Germline V gene sequence: CDR1 GTSNPN, CDR2 SVGIG (reference sequence). This CDR3 is 14 amino acids long. Deletions cut 1 base from V and 3 bases from J, with 13 bases between. CDR3 in amino acids: CAWSGWQGDYEQYF. The CDR3 DNA is TGTGCCTGGAGTGGCTGGCAGGGTGACTACGAGCAGTACTTC.

The chain combines TRBV7-8 with TRBJ2-7; the match to TRBD2 covers 14 bases. CDR3 size: 17 residues. V was clipped by 5 bases and J by 5 bases; unmatched bases: 11. Germline CDR1 SGHVS, CDR2 FQNEAQ. CDR3 in DNA: TGTGCCAGCAGCACCCGGCCCGGGACTAGCGGGAGCCACGAGCAGTACTTC. Translating gives CASSTRPGTSGSHEQYF.

The V gene is TRBV25-1, the J gene TRBJ2-2, with D unclear. The germline gives CDR1 MGHDK, CDR2 SYGVNS. CDR3 length equals 16 residues. Trimming removed 3 bases from V and 3 bases from J, with 14 bases in between. CDR3 sequence: CASSDEATVDTGELFF. CDR3 nucleotides: TGTGCCAGCAGTGACGAGGCGACCGTCGACACCGGGGAGCTGTTTTTT.

A single count supports this clone. A read error may account for a junction end that differs from germline. The chain carries TRBV7-9 and TRBJ2-7; the match to TRBD2 covers 10 bases. Germline V gives CDR1 SEHNR, CDR2 FQNEAQ (reference sequence). CDR3 length: 13 residues. DNA of the CDR3: TGTTCCAGCAGCTTAGCTAGCGGGGGCGGGCAGTACTTC. As protein: CSSSLASGGGQYF. The complete variable domain, with remaining parts taken from reference TRBV7-9 and TRBJ2-7, reads DTGVSQNPRHKITKRGQNVTFRCDPISEHNRLYWYRQTLGQGPEFLTYFQNEAQLEKSRLLSDRFSAERPKGSFSTLEIQRTEQGDSAMYLCSSSLASGGGQYFGPGTRLTVT.

To note about this clone: The sample holds other DNA sequences that translate to the same CDR3. CDR3 sequence (DNA): TGTGCCAGCAGCTTAGGACAGGGGGCGTTGACCCAGTACTTC. It codes for CASSLGQGALTQYF. V usage is TRBV7-7 and J usage is TRBJ2-5; TRBD1 agrees at 10 bases. The germline V gene encodes CDR1 SSHAT and CDR2 FNYEAQ (reference sequence). The CDR3 length is 14 residues. The ends lost 1 base at V and 7 bases at J; junction bases unmatched: 3.

This clone was seen a handful of times. Written as DNA, the CDR3 is TGTGCCAGCAGGACTAGCGACACAGATACGCAGTATTTT. It encodes CASRTSDTDTQYF. The V gene is TRBV6-5, the J gene TRBJ2-3; 8 nucleotides agree with TRBD2. V lost 6 bases and J lost 2; bases outside the gene matches: 1. The V gene's germline CDR1 is MNHEY and CDR2 SVGAGI. CDR3 size: 13 residues.

This sequence joins TRBV4-1 and TRBJ1-6; no clear D gene. Germline assignment: CDR1 MGHRA and CDR2 YSYEKL. The CDR3 has 13 amino acids. Trimming cost V 0 bases and J 8 bases, with 5 bases left between them. The CDR3 protein is CASSQDVDSPLHF. CDR3 DNA: TGCGCCAGCAGCCAAGATGTAGATTCACCCCTCCACTTT.

The J gene is TRBJ2-7, the V gene TRBV10-2; possibly TRBD1 for D (5 bases). The CDR3 runs 12 residues. Germline CDR1 reads WSHSY; CDR2 reads SAAADI. V dropped 6 bases and J dropped 3 bases, with 9 bases sitting between them. CDR3 DNA sequence: TGCGCCAGCAGGGAAAGGGGCTACGAGCAGTACTTC. Translation: CASRERGYEQYF.

The V call is TRBV4-3, the J call TRBJ2-7; D is unclear. Germline V lookup: CDR1 LGHNA, CDR2 YSLEER. With 0 bases removed from V and 3 bases from J, the gap between germline ends came to 6 bases. The CDR3 consists of 13 residues. The CDR3 loop reads CASSQDYSYEQYF. The CDR3, as DNA: TGCGCCAGCAGCCAAGATTACAGCTACGAGCAGTACTTC.

V gene TRBV7-2 combines with J gene TRBJ2-5; maybe TRBD2 (5 bases). Trimming removed 5 bases from V and 5 bases from J, with 21 bases in between. Germline V gene lookup returns CDR1 SGHTA and CDR2 FQGNSA. The CDR3 length is 16 residues. Here the CDR3 reads CASSLNPPSGGETQYF. CDR3 in DNA: TGTGCCAGCAGCCTAAACCCCCCCTCAGGCGGGGAGACCCAGTACTTC. Based on the CDR3 plus reference TRBV7-2 and TRBJ2-5, the full variable domain is GAGVSQSPSNKVTEKGKDVELRCDPISGHTALYWYRQSLGQGLEFLIYFQGNSAPDKSGLPSDRFSAERTGGSVSTLTIQRTQQEDSAVYLCASSLNPPSGGETQYFGPGTRLLVL.

The chain joins TRBV9 to TRBJ1-2, with D possibly matching TRBD1 (6 bases). V gave up 5 bases and J gave up 6 bases, with 11 bases separating them. The germline V gene encodes CDR1 SGDLS and CDR2 YYNGEE. This CDR3 has 12 residues. The CDR3 protein is CASSGQRHGYTF. The CDR3 region has the DNA TGTGCCAGCAGTGGACAGAGACATGGCTACACCTTC.

The chain recombines TRBV19 with TRBJ1-2; D ambiguous. CDR3 length: 12 residues. Germline V gives CDR1 LNHDA, CDR2 SQIVND (reference sequence). Deletions cut 4 bases from V and 6 bases from J, with 9 bases between. This chain's CDR3 is CASSTYPHGYTF. The CDR3 nucleotides read TGTGCCAGTAGTACCTACCCTCATGGCTACACCTTC.

This chain joins TRBV5-4 and TRBJ1-4; D call uncertain. Germline loops: CDR1 SGHNT, CDR2 YYREEE (reference sequence). This CDR3 is built from 15 residues. Trimming removed 4 bases at V and 7 bases at J, with 17 bases between. The DNA for the CDR3 is TGTGCCAGCAGCCGCAATGAGGGCTCTACTGAAAAACTGTTTTTT. Protein product: CASSRNEGSTEKLFF.

The chain employs TRBV25-1 and TRBJ1-5; D ambiguous. The germline CDR1 and CDR2 sequences are MGHDK and SYGVNS. The CDR3 loop spans 12 amino acids. V dropped 6 bases and J dropped 4 bases, with 7 bases sitting between them. CDR3 nucleotides: TGTGCCAGCAGACGGAGTAATCAGCCCCAGCATTTT. Translating it yields CASRRSNQPQHF.

V and J are TRBV6-1 and TRBJ2-5; perhaps TRBD2 as D (6 bases). TRBJ2-7 explains the end of the DNA better; the J call may be wrong. The CDR3 extends over 15 amino acids. Looked up from germline, CDR1 is MNHNS and CDR2 is SASEGT. The CDR3 nucleotides are TGTGCCAGCAGTCGCCGGGCCCTAGGGGACTCCGAGCAGTACTTC. Its translation is CASSRRALGDSEQYF.

This clone turned up a few times. This rearrangement joins TRBV10-3 to TRBJ2-7; 7 positions match TRBD1. After removal of 3 bases from V and 2 bases from J, the junction contained 7 bases not matched to a gene. This CDR3 region has 15 residues. Looked up from germline, CDR1 is ENHRY and CDR2 is SYGVKD. CDR3 sequence (DNA): TGTGCCATCAGTGATTCGAGGGACAGTACCTACGAGCAGTACTTC. The encoded protein is CAISDSRDSTYEQYF.

The chain links TRBV10-2 to TRBJ1-4, with 8 positions matching TRBD1. The V and J ends lost 6 bases and 6 bases, in that order; junction bases with no gene match: 6. The CDR3 covers 14 residues. Germline V gene lookup returns CDR1 WSHSY and CDR2 SAAADI. The CDR3 sequence: CASRKGQGDEKLFF. For the CDR3, the DNA is TGCGCCAGCAGAAAAGGACAGGGTGATGAAAAACTGTTTTTT.

V gene TRBV15 combines with J gene TRBJ2-3; 8 nucleotides match TRBD1. The ends lost 5 bases at V and 5 bases at J; junction bases unmatched: 15. Germline V gene sequence: CDR1 LNHNV, CDR2 YYDKDF (reference sequence). The CDR3 sequence is 17 residues long. For the CDR3, the DNA is TGTGCCACCAGCCGGTTGGCCCCAGGGGGCAGCGGAGATACGCAGTATTTT. It is translated as CATSRLAPGGSGDTQYF.

The chain joins TRBV4-2 to TRBJ2-5; D uncertain. Trimming took off 0 bases at V and 2 bases at J, with 7 bases between the two ends. The germline CDR1 and CDR2 sequences are LGHNA and YNFKEQ. The CDR3 runs 14 residues. The CDR3 DNA reads as TGTGCCAGCAGCCAAGAGAAGCGTCAAGAGACCCAGTACTTC. Translated: CASSQEKRQETQYF.

This clone has just one count. The same CDR3 can be traced to other DNA sequences in this sample. This chain links TRBV5-4 with TRBJ1-2; possible D gene TRBD1, 5 bases. The CDR3 runs to 14 residues. V was cut by 0 bases and J by 1 base, with 7 bases left in between. Looked up from germline, CDR1 is SGHNT and CDR2 is YYREEE (reference sequence). This chain's CDR3 is CASSLDRINYGYTF. The CDR3 region has the DNA TGTGCCAGCAGCTTGGACAGGATTAACTATGGCTACACCTTC.

The chain recombines TRBV10-3 with TRBJ1-1; 7 bases agree with TRBD1. The CDR3 loop spans 14 amino acids. Germline lookup yields CDR1 ENHRY and CDR2 SYGVKD. With V trimmed by 9 bases and J by 5 bases, 12 bases remained unmatched. The CDR3, as DNA: TGTGCCATTAACTCCGACAGGGAGAATACTGAAGCTTTCTTT. Translating it yields CAINSDRENTEAFF.

This clone has only one observation. CDR3 nucleotide sequence: TGTGCCAGCAGCTTCCCAGGGACAGTCTCCTACAATGAGCAGTTCTTC. It translates to CASSFPGTVSYNEQFF. J is TRBJ2-1 and V is TRBV5-4, with 7 bases that match TRBD1. The trim removed 2 bases at V and 0 bases at J, leaving 5 bases unmatched. Germline V gene sequence: CDR1 SGHNT, CDR2 YYREEE (reference sequence). The CDR3 runs 16 residues.

As for this clone: One end of the junction varies from germline; a read error may be responsible. V and J are TRBV7-7 and TRBJ2-2; 9 bases are shared with TRBD1. The CDR3 runs 15 residues. The V gene's germline CDR1 is SSHAT and CDR2 FNYEAQ (reference sequence). CDR3 amino acids: CASSLDRGNTGELFF. In DNA form, the CDR3 reads TGTGCTAGCAGCTTGGACAGGGGGAACACCGGGGAGCTGTTTTTT. Looking up the rest from reference TRBV7-7 and TRBJ2-2 gives the full variable domain: GAGVSQSPRYKVTKRGQDVTLRCDPISSHATLYWYQQALGQGPEFLTYFNYEAQPDKSGLPSDRFSAERPEGSISTLTIQRTEQRDSAMYRCASSLDRGNTGELFFGEGSRLTVL.

CDR3 in amino acids: CASSGNGVNEQFF. The CDR3 DNA follows: TGTGCCTCTAGCGGGAACGGGGTCAATGAGCAGTTCTTC. This rearrangement joins TRBV19 to TRBJ2-1, with 9 bases fitting TRBD2. Germline lookup yields CDR1 LNHDA and CDR2 SQIVND (reference sequence). Unmatched junction bases numbered 8, after V lost 11 bases and J lost 6 bases. The CDR3 loop spans 13 amino acids. The variable domain in full, with the rest retrieved from reference TRBV19 and TRBJ2-1, is DGGITQSPKYLFRKEGQNVTLSCEQNLNHDAMYWYRQDPGQGLRLIYYSQIVNDFQKGDIAEGYSVSREKKESFPLTVTSAQKNPTAFYLCASSGNGVNEQFFGPGTRLTVL.